The clone carrying this T cell receptor beta chain appeared a few times. No antigen is known for it. Trimming took 2 bases from V and 0 from J, leaving 7 bases between them. The CDR3 length is 15 residues. These data are taken from a study of T-cell reconstitution after alpha-beta-depleted transplantation in children. The study's findings and limits: About two months after transplant, alpha-beta T cells reportedly came from several hundred expanded graft clones. There were some patients whose high TCRbeta diversity at day 60 came from surviving recipient T cells and thymic progenitors. Most T-cell counts and diversity one year after the transplant came from T cells that were newly produced.

Molecular barcoding with unique molecular identifiers was used for the TCRbeta library. Via MiXCR, TCRdb re-called the PCR reads, giving one row per CDR3 protein. Of about 870,000 distinct CDR3 sequences in the sample, approximately 15% were seen once. The specimen comprised PBMCs, mostly from graft donor cells, sampled 360 days after TCRalphabeta/CD19-depleted stem cell transplant. The sequence was collected from a male patient between 5 and 17 years old who had a stem cell transplant for acute lymphoblastic leukemia, so the T cells may come from the graft donor. The V and J genes are TRBV12-3 or TRBV12-4 and TRBJ1-4; D not resolved. CDR3 in DNA: TGTGCCAGCAGTTTACAAGTTGCAACTAATGAAAAACTGTTTTTT. It encodes CASSLQVATNEKLFF.